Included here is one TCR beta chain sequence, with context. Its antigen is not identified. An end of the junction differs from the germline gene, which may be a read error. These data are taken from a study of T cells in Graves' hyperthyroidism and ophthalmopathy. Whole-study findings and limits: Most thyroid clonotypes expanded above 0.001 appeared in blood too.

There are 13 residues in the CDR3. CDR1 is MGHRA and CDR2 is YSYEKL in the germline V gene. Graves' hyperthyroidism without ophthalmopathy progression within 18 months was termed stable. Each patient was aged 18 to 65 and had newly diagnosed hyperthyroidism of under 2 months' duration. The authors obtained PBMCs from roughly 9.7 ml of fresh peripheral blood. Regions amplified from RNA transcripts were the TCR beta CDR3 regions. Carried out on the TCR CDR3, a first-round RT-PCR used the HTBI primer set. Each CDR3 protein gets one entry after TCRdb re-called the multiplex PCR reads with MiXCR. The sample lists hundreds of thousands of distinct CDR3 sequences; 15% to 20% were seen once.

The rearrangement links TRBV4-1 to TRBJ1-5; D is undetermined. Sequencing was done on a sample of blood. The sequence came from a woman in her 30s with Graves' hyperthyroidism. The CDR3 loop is CASSQGRNRPQHF. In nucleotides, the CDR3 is TGCGCCAGCAGCCAAGGGAGAAATCGGCCCCAGCATTTT.